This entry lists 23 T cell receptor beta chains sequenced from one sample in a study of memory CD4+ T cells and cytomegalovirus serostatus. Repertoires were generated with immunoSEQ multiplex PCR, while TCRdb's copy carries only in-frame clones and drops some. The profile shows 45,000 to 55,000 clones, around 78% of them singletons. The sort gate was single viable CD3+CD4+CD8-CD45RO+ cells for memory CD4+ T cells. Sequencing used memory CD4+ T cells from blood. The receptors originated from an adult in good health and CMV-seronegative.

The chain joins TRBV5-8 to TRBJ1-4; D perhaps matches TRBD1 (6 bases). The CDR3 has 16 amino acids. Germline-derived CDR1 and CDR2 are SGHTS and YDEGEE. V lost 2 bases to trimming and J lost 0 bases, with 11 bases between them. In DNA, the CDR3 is TGTGCCAGCAGCTTAGGACAGAAACCAACTAATGAAAAACTGTTTTTT. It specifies CASSLGQKPTNEKLFF.

The CDR3, as DNA: TGTGCCACTCACCACATCGGGGAAGAGACCCAGTACTTC. Translated, it gives CATHHIGEETQYF. This chain connects TRBV7-9 to TRBJ2-5; a weak D match, TRBD2 (5 bases). Looked up from germline, CDR1 is SEHNR and CDR2 is FQNEAQ (reference sequence). Deletions cut 10 bases from V and 3 bases from J, with 15 bases between. CDR3 length equals 13 residues. Variable domain in full (rest from reference TRBV7-9 and TRBJ2-5): DTGVSQNPRHKITKRGQNVTFRCDPISEHNRLYWYRQTLGQGPEFLTYFQNEAQLEKSRLLSDRFSAERPKGSFSTLEIQRTEQGDSAMYLCATHHIGEETQYFGPGTRLLVL.

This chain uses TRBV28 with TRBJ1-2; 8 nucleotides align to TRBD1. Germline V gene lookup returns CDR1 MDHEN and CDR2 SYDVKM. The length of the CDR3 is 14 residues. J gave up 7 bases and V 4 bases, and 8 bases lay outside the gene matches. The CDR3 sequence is CASSYETGEGGYTF. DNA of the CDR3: TGTGCCAGCAGTTACGAGACAGGGGAAGGTGGCTACACCTTC.

As DNA, the CDR3 is TGTGCCAGTGGGATGGTGGCGGGGATATCTGGAAACACCATATATTTT. It yields the protein CASGMVAGISGNTIYF. The chain uses TRBV4-2 and TRBJ1-3; D unclear. Germline values: CDR1 LGHNA, CDR2 YNFKEQ. V shed 9 bases and J shed 1 base, with 19 bases lying between them. The CDR3 length is 16 residues.

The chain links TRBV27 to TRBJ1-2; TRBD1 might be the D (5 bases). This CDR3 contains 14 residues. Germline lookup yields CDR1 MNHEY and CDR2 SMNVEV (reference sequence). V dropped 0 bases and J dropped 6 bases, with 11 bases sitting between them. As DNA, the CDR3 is TGTGCCAGCAGTTTATCTGCGGGGGGAAATGGCTACACCTTC. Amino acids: CASSLSAGGNGYTF.

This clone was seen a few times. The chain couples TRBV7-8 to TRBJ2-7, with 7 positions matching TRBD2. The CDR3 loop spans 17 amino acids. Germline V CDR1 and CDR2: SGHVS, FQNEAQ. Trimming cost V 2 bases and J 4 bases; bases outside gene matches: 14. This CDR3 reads CASSLRARESYNYEQYF. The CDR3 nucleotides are TGTGCCAGCAGCTTACGGGCGCGGGAGAGTTACAATTACGAGCAGTACTTC.

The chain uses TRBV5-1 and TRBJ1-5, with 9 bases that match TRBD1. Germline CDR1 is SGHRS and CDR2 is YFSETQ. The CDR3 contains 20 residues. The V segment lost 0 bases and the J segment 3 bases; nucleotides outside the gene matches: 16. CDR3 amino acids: CASSLAEMTGGWWANQPQHF. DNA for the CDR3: TGCGCCAGCAGCTTGGCCGAAATGACAGGGGGATGGTGGGCCAATCAGCCCCAGCATTTT.

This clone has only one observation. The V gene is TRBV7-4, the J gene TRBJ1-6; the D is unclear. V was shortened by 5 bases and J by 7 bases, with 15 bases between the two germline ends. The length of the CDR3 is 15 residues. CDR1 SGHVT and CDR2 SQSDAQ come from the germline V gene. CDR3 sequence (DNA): TGTGCCAGCAGCCTTGCTGTTGGGCGAAATTCACCCCTCCACTTT. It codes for CASSLAVGRNSPLHF.

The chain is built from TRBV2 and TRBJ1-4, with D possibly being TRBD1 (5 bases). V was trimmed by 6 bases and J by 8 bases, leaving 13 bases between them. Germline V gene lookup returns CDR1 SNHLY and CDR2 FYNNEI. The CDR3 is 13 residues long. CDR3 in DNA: TGTGCCAGCAGGGGGGGACTTGAGGAAAAACTGTTTTTT. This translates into CASRGGLEEKLFF.

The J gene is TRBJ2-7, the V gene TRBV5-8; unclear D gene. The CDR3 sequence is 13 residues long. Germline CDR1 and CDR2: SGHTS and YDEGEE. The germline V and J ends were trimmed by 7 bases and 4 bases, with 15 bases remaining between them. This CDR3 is CASFKAAAYEQYF. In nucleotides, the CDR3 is TGTGCCAGCTTCAAGGCGGCTGCTTACGAGCAGTACTTC.

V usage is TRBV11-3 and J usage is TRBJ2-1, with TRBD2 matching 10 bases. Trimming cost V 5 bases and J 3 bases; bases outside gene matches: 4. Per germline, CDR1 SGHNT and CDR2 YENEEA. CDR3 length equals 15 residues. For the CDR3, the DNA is TGTGCCAGCAGCCAACTAGCGGGATTCTACAATGAGCAGTTCTTC. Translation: CASSQLAGFYNEQFF.

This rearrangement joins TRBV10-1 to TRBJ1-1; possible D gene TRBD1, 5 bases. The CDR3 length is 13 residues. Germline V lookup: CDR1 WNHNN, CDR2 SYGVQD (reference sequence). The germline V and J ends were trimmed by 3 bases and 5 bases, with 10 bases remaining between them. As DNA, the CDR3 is TGCGCCAGCAGTGAACGTAGGGGAACTGAAGCTTTCTTT. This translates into CASSERRGTEAFF.

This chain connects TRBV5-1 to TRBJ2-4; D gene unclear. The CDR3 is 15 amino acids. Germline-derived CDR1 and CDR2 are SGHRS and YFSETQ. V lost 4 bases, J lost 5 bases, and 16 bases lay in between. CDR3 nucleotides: TGCGCCAGCAGCCTTCCCCGGGTCGGCCAAAACATTCAGTACTTC. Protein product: CASSLPRVGQNIQYF.

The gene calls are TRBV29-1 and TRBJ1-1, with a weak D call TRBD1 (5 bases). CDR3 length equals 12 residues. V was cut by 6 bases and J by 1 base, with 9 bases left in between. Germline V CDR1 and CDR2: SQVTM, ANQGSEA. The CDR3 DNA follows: TGCAGCGTAGAGGACACGAACACTGAAGCTTTCTTT. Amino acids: CSVEDTNTEAFF.

CDR3 DNA: TGTGCCAGCAGACCCGACAGGGGCTTAGCCAAAAACATTCAGTACTTC. Translating gives CASRPDRGLAKNIQYF. The V gene is TRBV2, the J gene TRBJ2-4; 8 positions match TRBD1. This CDR3 comprises 16 residues. J lost 0 bases, V lost 6 bases, and 7 bases had no gene match. The germline V gene encodes CDR1 SNHLY and CDR2 FYNNEI.

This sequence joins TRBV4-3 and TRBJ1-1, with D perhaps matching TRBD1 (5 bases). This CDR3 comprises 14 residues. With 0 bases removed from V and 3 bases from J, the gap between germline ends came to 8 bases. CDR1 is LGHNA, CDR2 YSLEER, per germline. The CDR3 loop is CASSQDTRDTEAFF. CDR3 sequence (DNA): TGCGCCAGCAGCCAAGATACCAGGGACACTGAAGCTTTCTTT.

Here the CDR3 DNA reads TGTGCCAGCAGCCTAATTCGGACAGGGGGCGATGGCTACACCTTC. It is translated as CASSLIRTGGDGYTF. This chain connects TRBV6-4 to TRBJ1-2; the match to TRBD1 covers 11 bases. The CDR3 length is 15 residues. Germline V lookup: CDR1 MRHNA, CDR2 SNTAGT. Trimming removed 6 bases from V and 6 bases from J; junction bases left unmatched: 9.

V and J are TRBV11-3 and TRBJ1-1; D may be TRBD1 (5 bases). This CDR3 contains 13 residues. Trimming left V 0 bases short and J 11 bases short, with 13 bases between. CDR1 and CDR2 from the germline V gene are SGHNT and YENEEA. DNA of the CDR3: TGTGCCAGCAGCTTAGATTTTCAAGGGGAGGCTTTCTTT. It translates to CASSLDFQGEAFF.

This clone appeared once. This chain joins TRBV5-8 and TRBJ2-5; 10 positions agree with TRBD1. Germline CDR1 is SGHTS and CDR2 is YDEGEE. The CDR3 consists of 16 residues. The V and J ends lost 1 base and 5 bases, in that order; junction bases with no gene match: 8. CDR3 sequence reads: CASSLRGTGVVETQYF. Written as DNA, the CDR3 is TGTGCCAGCAGCTTGCGTGGGACAGGGGTTGTGGAGACCCAGTACTTC.

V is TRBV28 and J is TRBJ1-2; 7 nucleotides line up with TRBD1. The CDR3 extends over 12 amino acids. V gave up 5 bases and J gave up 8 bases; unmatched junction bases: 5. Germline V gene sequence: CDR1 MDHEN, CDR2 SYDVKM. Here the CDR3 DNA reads TGTGCCAGCAGTGTAACAGGGGAGGGCTACACCTTC. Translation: CASSVTGEGYTF.

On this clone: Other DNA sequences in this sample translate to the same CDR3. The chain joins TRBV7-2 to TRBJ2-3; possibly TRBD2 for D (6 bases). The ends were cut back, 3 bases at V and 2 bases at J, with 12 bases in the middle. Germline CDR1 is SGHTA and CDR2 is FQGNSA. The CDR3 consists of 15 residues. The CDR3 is CASSLQAGSTDTQYF. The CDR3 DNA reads TGTGCCAGCAGCTTGCAGGCGGGATCCACAGATACGCAGTATTTT.

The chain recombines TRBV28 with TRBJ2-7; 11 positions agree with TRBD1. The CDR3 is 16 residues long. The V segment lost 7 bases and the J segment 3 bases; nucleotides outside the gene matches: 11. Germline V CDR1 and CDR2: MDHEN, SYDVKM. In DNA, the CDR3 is TGTGCCAGCACCGGGGGTGCGGGGACAGGGGGCTACGAGCAGTACTTC. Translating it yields CASTGGAGTGGYEQYF.

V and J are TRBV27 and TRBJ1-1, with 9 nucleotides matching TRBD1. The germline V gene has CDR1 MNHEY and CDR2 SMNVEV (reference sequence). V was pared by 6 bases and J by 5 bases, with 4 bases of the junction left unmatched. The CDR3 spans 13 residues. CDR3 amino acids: CASSRQGGTEAFF. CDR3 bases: TGTGCCAGCAGCAGACAGGGGGGTACTGAAGCTTTCTTT.